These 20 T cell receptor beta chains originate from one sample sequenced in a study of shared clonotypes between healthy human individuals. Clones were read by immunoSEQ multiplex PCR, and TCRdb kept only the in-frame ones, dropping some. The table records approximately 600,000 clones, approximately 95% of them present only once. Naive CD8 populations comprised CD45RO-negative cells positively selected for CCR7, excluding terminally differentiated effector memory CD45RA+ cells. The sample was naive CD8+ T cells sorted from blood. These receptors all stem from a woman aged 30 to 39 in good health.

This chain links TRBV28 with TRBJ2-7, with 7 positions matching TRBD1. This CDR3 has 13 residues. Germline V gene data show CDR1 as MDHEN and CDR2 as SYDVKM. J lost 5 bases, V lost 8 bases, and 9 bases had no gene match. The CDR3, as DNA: TGTGCCAGCTTCACAGGGGATGTAAACGAGCAGTACTTC. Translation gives CASFTGDVNEQYF.

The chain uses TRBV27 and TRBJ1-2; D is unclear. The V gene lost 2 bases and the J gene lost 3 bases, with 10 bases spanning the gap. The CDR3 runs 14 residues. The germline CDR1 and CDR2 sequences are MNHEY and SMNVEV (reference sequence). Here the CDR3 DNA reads TGTGCCAGCAGTTTAAAGGCTTCCGACTATGGCTACACCTTC. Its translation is CASSLKASDYGYTF.

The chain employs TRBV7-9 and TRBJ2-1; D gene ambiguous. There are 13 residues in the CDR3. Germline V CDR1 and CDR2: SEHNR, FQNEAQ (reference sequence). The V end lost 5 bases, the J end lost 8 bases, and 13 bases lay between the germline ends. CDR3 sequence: CASSPLGDYEQFF. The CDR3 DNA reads TGTGCCAGCAGCCCCCTTGGGGATTATGAGCAGTTCTTC.

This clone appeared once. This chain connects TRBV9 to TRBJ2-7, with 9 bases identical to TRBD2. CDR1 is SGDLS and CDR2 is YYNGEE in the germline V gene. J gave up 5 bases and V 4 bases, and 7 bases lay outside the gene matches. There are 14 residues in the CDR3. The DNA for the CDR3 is TGTGCCAGCAGCTTAGCGGGAGACGGACACGAGCAGTACTTC. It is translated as CASSLAGDGHEQYF. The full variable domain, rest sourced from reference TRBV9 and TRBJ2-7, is DSGVTQTPKHLITATGQRVTLRCSPRSGDLSVYWYQQSLDQGLQFLIQYYNGEERAKGNILERFSAQQFPDLHSELNLSSLELGDSALYFCASSLAGDGHEQYFGPGTRLTVT.

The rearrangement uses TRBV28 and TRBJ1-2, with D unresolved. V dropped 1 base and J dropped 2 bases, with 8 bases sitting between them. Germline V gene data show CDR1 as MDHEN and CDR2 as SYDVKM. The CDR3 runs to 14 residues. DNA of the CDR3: TGTGCCAGCAGTTTATCGGTTGAAAACTATGGCTACACCTTC. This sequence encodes CASSLSVENYGYTF.

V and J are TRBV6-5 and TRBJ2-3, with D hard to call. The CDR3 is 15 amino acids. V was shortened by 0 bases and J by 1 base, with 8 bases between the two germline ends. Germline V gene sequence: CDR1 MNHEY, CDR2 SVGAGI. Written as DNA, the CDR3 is TGTGCCAGCAGTTACTCTCCAGTGGGCACAGATACGCAGTATTTT. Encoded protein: CASSYSPVGTDTQYF.

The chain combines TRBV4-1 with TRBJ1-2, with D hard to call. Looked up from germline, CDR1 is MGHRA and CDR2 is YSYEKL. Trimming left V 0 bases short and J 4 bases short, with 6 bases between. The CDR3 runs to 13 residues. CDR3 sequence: CASSQETTYGYTF. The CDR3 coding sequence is TGCGCCAGCAGCCAAGAAACCACCTATGGCTACACCTTC.

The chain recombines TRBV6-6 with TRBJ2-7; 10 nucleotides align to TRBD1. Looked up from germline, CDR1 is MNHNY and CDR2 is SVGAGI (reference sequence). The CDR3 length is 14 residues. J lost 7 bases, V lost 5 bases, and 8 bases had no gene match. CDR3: CASSRTGGIIEQYF. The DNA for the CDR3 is TGTGCCAGCAGTCGGACAGGGGGGATCATTGAGCAGTACTTC.

CDR3 in DNA: TGCAGCGCTGGGACAGGAATTGCCGAGCAGTACTTC. Translated: CSAGTGIAEQYF. The V call is TRBV29-1, the J call TRBJ2-7, with 8 bases matching TRBD1. V was clipped by 7 bases and J by 6 bases; unmatched bases: 8. From germline, CDR1 is SQVTM and CDR2 ANQGSEA. This CDR3 is 12 amino acids long.

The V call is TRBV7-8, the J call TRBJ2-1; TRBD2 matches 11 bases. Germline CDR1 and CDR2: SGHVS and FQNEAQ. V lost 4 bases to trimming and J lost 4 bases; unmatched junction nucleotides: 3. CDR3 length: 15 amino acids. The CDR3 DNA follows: TGTGCCAGCAGCTACCGACTAGCGGGGTACAATGAGCAGTTCTTC. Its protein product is CASSYRLAGYNEQFF.

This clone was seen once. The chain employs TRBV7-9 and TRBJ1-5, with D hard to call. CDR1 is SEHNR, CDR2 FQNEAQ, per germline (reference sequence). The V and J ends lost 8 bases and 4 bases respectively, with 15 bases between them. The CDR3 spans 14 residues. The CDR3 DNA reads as TGTGCCAGCGGGGAAGGAGAGGGTAATCAGCCCCAGCATTTT. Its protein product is CASGEGEGNQPQHF.

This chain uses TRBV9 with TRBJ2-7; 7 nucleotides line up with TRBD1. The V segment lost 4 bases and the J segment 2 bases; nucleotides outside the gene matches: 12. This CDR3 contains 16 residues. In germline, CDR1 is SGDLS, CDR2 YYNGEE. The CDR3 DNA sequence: TGTGCCAGCAGCCCCAGGTCCCGGGACAGTGCCTACGAGCAGTACTTC. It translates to CASSPRSRDSAYEQYF.

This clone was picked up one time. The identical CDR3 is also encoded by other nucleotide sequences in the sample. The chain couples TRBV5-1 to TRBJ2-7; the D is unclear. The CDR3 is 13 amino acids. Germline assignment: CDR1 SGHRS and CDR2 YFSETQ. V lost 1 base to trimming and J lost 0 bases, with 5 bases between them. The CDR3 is CASSLTSSYEQYF. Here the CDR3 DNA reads TGCGCCAGCAGCTTGACCAGCTCCTACGAGCAGTACTTC. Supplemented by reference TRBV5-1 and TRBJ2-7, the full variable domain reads KAGVTQTPRYLIKTRGQQVTLSCSPISGHRSVSWYQQTPGQGLQFLFEYFSETQRNKGNFPGRFSGRQFSNSRSEMNVSTLELGDSALYLCASSLTSSYEQYFGPGTRLTVT.

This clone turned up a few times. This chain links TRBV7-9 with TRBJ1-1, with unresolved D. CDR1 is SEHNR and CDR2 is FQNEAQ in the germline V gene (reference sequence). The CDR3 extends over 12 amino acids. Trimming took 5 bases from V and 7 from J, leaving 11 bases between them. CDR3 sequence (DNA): TGTGCCAGCAGCCTTGGGCGGAGTGAAGCTTTCTTT. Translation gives CASSLGRSEAFF.

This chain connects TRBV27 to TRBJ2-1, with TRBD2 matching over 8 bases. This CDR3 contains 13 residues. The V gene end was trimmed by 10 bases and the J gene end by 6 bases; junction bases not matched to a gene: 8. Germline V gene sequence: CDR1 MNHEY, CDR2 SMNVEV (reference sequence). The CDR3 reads CATSLAGSNEQFF. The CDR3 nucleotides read TGTGCCACCTCCTTAGCGGGAAGCAATGAGCAGTTCTTC.

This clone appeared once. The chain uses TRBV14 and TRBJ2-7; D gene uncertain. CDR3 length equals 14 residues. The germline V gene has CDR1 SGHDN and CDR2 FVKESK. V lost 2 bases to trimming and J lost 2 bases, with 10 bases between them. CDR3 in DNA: TGTGCCAGCAGCCAACCCGCGGCGGCCTACGAGCAGTACTTC. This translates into CASSQPAAAYEQYF.

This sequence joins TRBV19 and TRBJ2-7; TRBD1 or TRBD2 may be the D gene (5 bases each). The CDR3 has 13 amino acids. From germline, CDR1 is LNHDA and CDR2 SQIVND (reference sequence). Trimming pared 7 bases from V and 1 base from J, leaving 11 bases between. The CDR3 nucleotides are TGTGCCAGTATCGGGACCGAATCCTACGAGCAGTACTTC. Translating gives CASIGTESYEQYF.

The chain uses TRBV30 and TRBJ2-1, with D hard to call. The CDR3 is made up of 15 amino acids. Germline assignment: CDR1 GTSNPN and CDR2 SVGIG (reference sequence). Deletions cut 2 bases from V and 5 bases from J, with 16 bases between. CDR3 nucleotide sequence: TGTGCCTGGAGTCCATCACTCCGGACCAACAATGAGCAGTTCTTC. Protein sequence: CAWSPSLRTNNEQFF. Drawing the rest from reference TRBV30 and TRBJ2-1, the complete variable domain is SQTIHQWPATLVQPVGSPLSLECTVEGTSNPNLYWYRQAAGRGLQLLFYSVGIGQISSEVPQNLSASRPQDRQFILSSKKLLLSDSGFYLCAWSPSLRTNNEQFFGPGTRLTVL.

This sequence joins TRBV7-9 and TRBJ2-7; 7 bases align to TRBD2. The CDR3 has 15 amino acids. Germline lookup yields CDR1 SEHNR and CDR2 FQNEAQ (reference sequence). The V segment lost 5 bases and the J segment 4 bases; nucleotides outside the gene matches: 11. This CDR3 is CASSRGGWGSYEQYF. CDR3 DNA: TGTGCCAGCAGCCGCGGGGGTTGGGGTTCGTACGAGCAGTACTTC.

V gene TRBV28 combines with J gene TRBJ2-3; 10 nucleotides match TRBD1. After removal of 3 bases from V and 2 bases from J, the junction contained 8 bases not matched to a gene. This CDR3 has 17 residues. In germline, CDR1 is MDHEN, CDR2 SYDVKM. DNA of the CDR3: TGTGCCAGCAGTTTGGTTCCGGGGACAGGGGACACAGATACGCAGTATTTT. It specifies CASSLVPGTGDTDTQYF.